This section outlines one T cell receptor (beta chain) sequence together with its context. Its specificity is unknown. Measured with immunoSEQ multiplex PCR; TCRdb has only the in-frame clones, and not every one. The repertoire holds about 140,000 clones, 75% to 90% seen once, with 1.5% to 2% in the top ten. This sample is part of a study of T cell responses to AZD1222 COVID-19 vaccine. This CDR3 has 14 amino acids. V shed 5 bases and J 3 bases; nucleotides not matched to a gene: 3. Germline CDR1 LGHDT, CDR2 YNNKEL (reference sequence). The study, taken as a whole, reports: Clonal diversity may have been underestimated in mostly white British donors. Per reports, nearly half of all spike-specific TCRs target regions that are unmutated in variants. Seropositive at baseline were only six AZD1222 recipients.

The specimen comprised peripheral blood, sampled on day 0 of AZD1222 vaccination. The V call is TRBV3-1 (or the pseudogene TRBV3-2), the J call TRBJ2-5; 10 bases map to TRBD2. The source is an adult in good health. The CDR3 nucleotides read TGTGCCAGCAGCGTAGGACTAGCGGAAGAGACCCAGTACTTC. This sequence encodes CASSVGLAEETQYF.